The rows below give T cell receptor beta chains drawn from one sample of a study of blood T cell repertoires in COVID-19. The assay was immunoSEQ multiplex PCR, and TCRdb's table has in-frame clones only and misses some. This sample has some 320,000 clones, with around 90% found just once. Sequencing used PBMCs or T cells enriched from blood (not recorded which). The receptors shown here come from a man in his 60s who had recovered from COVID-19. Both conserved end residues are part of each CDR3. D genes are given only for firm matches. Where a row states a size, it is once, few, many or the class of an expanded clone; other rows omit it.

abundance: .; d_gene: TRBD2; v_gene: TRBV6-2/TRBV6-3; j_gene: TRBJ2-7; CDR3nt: TGTGCCAGCAGTCTAGCGGGTCGTACCTACGAGCAGTACTTC; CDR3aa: CASSLAGRTYEQYF
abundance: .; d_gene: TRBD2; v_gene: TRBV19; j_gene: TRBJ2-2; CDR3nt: TGTGCCAGTACCCTCGTCGGGGGGGCGGCCACCGGGGAGCTGTTTTTT; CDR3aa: CASTLVGGAATGELFF
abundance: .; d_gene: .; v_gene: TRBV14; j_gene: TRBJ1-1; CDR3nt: TGTGCCAGCAGCCAAGAAACAGCGGGCGCTGAAGCTTTCTTT; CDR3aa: CASSQETAGAEAFF
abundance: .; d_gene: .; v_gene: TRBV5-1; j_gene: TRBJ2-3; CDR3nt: TGCGCCAGCACTTCCGGGACACCTAGCACAGATACGCAGTATTTT; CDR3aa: CASTSGTPSTDTQYF
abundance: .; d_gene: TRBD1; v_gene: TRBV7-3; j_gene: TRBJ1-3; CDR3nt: TGTGCCAGCAGCTTAAATTCCGGGACAGTGGGAAACACCATATATTTT; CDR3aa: CASSLNSGTVGNTIYF
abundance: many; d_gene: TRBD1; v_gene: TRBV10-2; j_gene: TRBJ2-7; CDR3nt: TGCGCCAGCTCCCAATGGGTGACAGGGACCTACGAGCAGTACTTC; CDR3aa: CASSQWVTGTYEQYF
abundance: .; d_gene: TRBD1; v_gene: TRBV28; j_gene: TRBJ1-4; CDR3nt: TGTGCCAGCAGGAATCAGGGGGCGGCAACTAATGAAAAACTGTTTTTT; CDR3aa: CASRNQGAATNEKLFF
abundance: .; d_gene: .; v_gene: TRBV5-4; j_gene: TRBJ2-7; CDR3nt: TGTGCCAGCAGCTTGGAACCAGGGGTGAGCTCCTACGAGCAGTACTTC; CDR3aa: CASSLEPGVSSYEQYF
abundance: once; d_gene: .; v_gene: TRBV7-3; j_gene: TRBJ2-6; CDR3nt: TGTGCCAGCAGCCCCAGTGGGGCCAACGTCCTGACTTTC; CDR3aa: CASSPSGANVLTF
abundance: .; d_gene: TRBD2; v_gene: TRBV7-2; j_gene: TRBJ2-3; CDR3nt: TGTGCCAGCAGCACCCCTAGCGGGGAACTAGGAGATACGCAGTATTTT; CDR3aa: CASSTPSGELGDTQYF
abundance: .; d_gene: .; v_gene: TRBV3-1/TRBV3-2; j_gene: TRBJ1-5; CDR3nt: TGTGCCAGCAGCCAAGAGCGGGGGGGACATCAGCCCCAGCATTTT; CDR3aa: CASSQERGGHQPQHF
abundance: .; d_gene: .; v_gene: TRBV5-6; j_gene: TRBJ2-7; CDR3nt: TGTGCCAGCAGCTTGAATCCTGTTTACGAGCAGTACTTC; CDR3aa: CASSLNPVYEQYF
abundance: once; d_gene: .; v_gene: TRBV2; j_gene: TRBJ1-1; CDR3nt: TGTGCCAGCAGTGGAGGGACTGAAGCTTTCTTT; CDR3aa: CASSGGTEAFF
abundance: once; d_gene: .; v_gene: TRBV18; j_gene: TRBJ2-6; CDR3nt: TGTGCCAGCTCACGGTTGAAAGAGCCCTCTGGGGCCAACGTCCTGACTTTC; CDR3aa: CASSRLKEPSGANVLTF
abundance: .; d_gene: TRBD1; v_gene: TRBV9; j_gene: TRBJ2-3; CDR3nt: TGTGCCAGCAGCCCGACAGGGCCAGATACGCAGTATTTT; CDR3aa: CASSPTGPDTQYF
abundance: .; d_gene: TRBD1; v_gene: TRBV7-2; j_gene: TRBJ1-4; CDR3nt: TGTGCCAGCAGCTCGACAGGGGGCAGTGAAAAACTGTTTTTT; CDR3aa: CASSSTGGSEKLFF
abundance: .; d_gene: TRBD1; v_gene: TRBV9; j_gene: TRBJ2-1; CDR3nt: TGTGCCAGCAGCGTCGGGGACAGGGGAGGAGGCTCCTACAATGAGCAGTTCTTC; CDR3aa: CASSVGDRGGGSYNEQFF
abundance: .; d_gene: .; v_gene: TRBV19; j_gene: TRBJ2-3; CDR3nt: TGTGCCAGTAGCCCCGGGGTCACGCAGTATTTT; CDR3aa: CASSPGVTQYF
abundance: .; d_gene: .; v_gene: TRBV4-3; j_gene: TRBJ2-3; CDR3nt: TGCGCCAGCAGCCAAGGGGGGACTTCTAGCACAGATACGCAGTATTTT; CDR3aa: CASSQGGTSSTDTQYF
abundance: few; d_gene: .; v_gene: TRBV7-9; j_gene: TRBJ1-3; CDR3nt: TGTGCCAGCAGCTTAGCAGGGGCTCCCTCTGGAAACACCATATATTTT; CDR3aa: CASSLAGAPSGNTIYF
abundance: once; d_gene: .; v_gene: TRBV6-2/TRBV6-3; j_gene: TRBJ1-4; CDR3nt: TGTGCCAGCAGTCACCCCAGAGACGGACTTAAGCTGTTTTTT; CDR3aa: CASSHPRDGLKLFF
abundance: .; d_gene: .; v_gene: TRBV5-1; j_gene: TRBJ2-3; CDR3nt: TGCGCCAGCAGCTTGAATCGGGCAGATACGCAGTATTTT; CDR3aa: CASSLNRADTQYF